The 19 T cell receptor beta chains given below trace back to one sample, sequenced in a study of beta chain features in type 1 diabetes. What was sequenced were expressed TCRB transcripts, since all of the isolated RNA had been reverse transcribed. Data came from immunoSEQ multiplex PCR; TCRdb stores just in-frame clones and leaves some out. Of 250,000 to 350,000 clones listed, 12% to 15% were seen once; the top ten hold more than 6.5%. The specimen sequenced was central memory CD4+ T cells from blood. These receptors all come from a man aged 30 to 45 in good health.

This clone was recorded a few times. The rearrangement links TRBV18 to TRBJ1-2, with D possibly TRBD1 on 6 matching bases. Trimming shortened V by 4 bases and J by 6 bases, and 12 bases separated the two germline ends. CDR1 and CDR2 from the germline V gene are KGHSH and LQKENI. The CDR3 consists of 13 residues. Here the CDR3 DNA reads TGTGCCAGCTCACTTCCCTACAGGGATGGCTACACCTTC. This encodes CASSLPYRDGYTF.

This clone was counted a few times. The V and J genes are TRBV21-1 and TRBJ1-6. TRBV21-1 is a listed pseudogene. The CDR3 has 18 residues. The chain's CDR3 is CASSKGNALRSYNSPLHF. The CDR3 DNA follows: TGTGCCAGCAGCAAAGGAAACGCACTGCGCTCCTATAATTCACCCCTCCACTTT.

This chain uses TRBV18 with TRBJ1-1; D might be TRBD1 (6 bases). Between the trimmed V and J ends, which lost 2 bases and 2 bases, there was a span of 12 bases. The CDR3 runs to 15 residues. The V gene's germline CDR1 is KGHSH and CDR2 LQKENI. CDR3 residues: CASSPMGGINTEAFF. The CDR3 bases are TGTGCCAGCTCACCAATGGGGGGCATTAACACTGAAGCTTTCTTT.

The genes are TRBV6-1 and TRBJ1-3, with 8 bases lining up with TRBD1. Germline V gene lookup returns CDR1 MNHNS and CDR2 SASEGT. This CDR3 has 13 residues. V gave up 8 bases and J gave up 0 bases; unmatched junction bases: 0. CDR3 residues: CASGQGSGNTIYF. CDR3 in DNA: TGTGCCAGCGGACAGGGCTCTGGAAACACCATATATTTT.

This clone was observed many times. This sequence joins TRBV7-9 and TRBJ2-6; D not certain. The CDR3 spans 15 residues. Looked up from germline, CDR1 is SEHNR and CDR2 is FQNEAQ (reference sequence). V lost 2 bases and J lost 2, with 7 bases in between. CDR3 protein: CASSLRVTGANVLTF. The CDR3 DNA reads TGTGCCAGCAGCTTACGAGTAACTGGGGCCAACGTCCTGACTTTC.

This clone appeared a few times. The chain uses TRBV7-2 and TRBJ2-1; D call uncertain. The CDR3 is made up of 14 amino acids. CDR1 is SGHTA and CDR2 is FQGNSA in the germline V gene. Trimming removed 1 base at V and 6 bases at J, with 10 bases between. This CDR3 reads CASSLDRASNEQFF. CDR3 nucleotides: TGTGCCAGCAGCTTAGACCGGGCAAGCAATGAGCAGTTCTTC.

This clone occurred a few times. The chain employs TRBV11-3 and TRBJ2-3; no reliable D call. The ends were cut back, 5 bases at V and 1 base at J, with 10 bases in the middle. This CDR3 contains 14 residues. Per germline, CDR1 SGHNT and CDR2 YENEEA. This CDR3 reads CASSPGVGTDTQYF. CDR3 DNA sequence: TGTGCCAGCAGCCCAGGAGTGGGCACAGATACGCAGTATTTT.

The chain is built from TRBV11-3 and TRBJ2-1; 12 bases agree with TRBD2. This CDR3 spans 15 amino acids. CDR1 is SGHNT and CDR2 is YENEEA in the germline V gene. The V segment lost 5 bases and the J segment 9 bases; nucleotides outside the gene matches: 8. The CDR3 sequence is CASSPGLAGRSEQFF. CDR3 DNA sequence: TGTGCCAGCAGCCCAGGACTAGCGGGACGGAGTGAGCAGTTCTTC.

There are a few counts of this clone. The chain couples TRBV4-2 to TRBJ1-5; D gene ambiguous. The V end lost 5 bases, the J end lost 5 bases, and 16 bases lay between the germline ends. Germline assignment: CDR1 LGHNA and CDR2 YNFKEQ. CDR3 length: 15 residues. The CDR3 reads CASSSISGPHQPQHF. The CDR3 DNA sequence: TGTGCCAGCAGCTCAATTAGTGGCCCTCATCAGCCCCAGCATTTT.

Only a few counts were recorded for this clone. The chain employs TRBV18 and TRBJ2-7, with a tentative D call TRBD1 (6 bases). Trimming pared 3 bases from V and 5 bases from J, leaving 11 bases between. This CDR3 contains 13 residues. CDR1 and CDR2 (germline): KGHSH, LQKENI. The DNA for the CDR3 is TGTGCCAGCTCACCTAAACGACAGGACGAGCAGTACTTC. Its translation is CASSPKRQDEQYF.

The chain combines TRBV7-9 with TRBJ2-3; unclear D gene. The CDR3 covers 15 residues. V was trimmed by 1 base and J by 0 bases, leaving 8 bases between them. Germline CDR1 is SEHNR and CDR2 is FQNEAQ (reference sequence). The DNA of the CDR3 is TGTGCCAGCAGCTTAGATTCTAGGAGCACAGATACGCAGTATTTT. Translation: CASSLDSRSTDTQYF. Full variable domain (remainder filled in from reference TRBV7-9 and TRBJ2-3): DTGVSQNPRHKITKRGQNVTFRCDPISEHNRLYWYRQTLGQGPEFLTYFQNEAQLEKSRLLSDRFSAERPKGSFSTLEIQRTEQGDSAMYLCASSLDSRSTDTQYFGPGTRLTVL.

This clone was counted between two and nine times. The chain has TRBV7-2 and TRBJ2-3, with D maybe TRBD2 (5 bases). Trimming removed 7 bases at V and 4 bases at J, with 12 bases between. Germline V lookup: CDR1 SGHTA, CDR2 FQGNSA. The CDR3 consists of 13 residues. CDR3 sequence reads: CASTLGMADTQYF. DNA for the CDR3: TGTGCCAGCACCCTCGGGATGGCAGATACGCAGTATTTT.

V gene TRBV2 combines with J gene TRBJ1-5; no clear D gene. From germline, CDR1 is SNHLY and CDR2 FYNNEI. V was pared by 1 base and J by 0 bases, with 4 bases between. The CDR3 has 14 amino acids. CDR3: CASSEEASNQPQHF. CDR3 in DNA: TGTGCCAGCAGTGAAGAGGCTAGCAATCAGCCCCAGCATTTT.

V usage is TRBV2 and J usage is TRBJ1-5; D perhaps matches TRBD1 (6 bases). Germline CDR1 reads SNHLY; CDR2 reads FYNNEI. V was trimmed by 7 bases and J by 10 bases, leaving 20 bases between them. The CDR3 covers 14 residues. CDR3 sequence (DNA): TGTGCCAGCACCCCCCGACAGGAACCTTTCCCCCAGCATTTT. Encoded protein: CASTPRQEPFPQHF. Filled out from reference TRBV2 and TRBJ1-5, the complete variable domain reads EPEVTQTPSHQVTQMGQEVILRCVPISNHLYFYWYRQILGQKVEFLVSFYNNEISEKSEIFDDQFSVERPDGSNFTLKIRSTKLEDSAMYFCASTPRQEPFPQHFGDGTRLSIL.

This chain uses TRBV5-1 with TRBJ1-2; TRBD1 matches 7 bases. J was trimmed by 2 bases and V by 0 bases; bases with no gene match: 4. Germline CDR1 and CDR2: SGHRS and YFSETQ. The CDR3 loop spans 15 amino acids. CDR3 sequence (DNA): TGCGCCAGCAGCTTGGGCGGAGGGGGCAACTATGGCTACACCTTC. Its protein product is CASSLGGGGNYGYTF.

The chain employs TRBV6-5 and TRBJ1-5, with TRBD1 matching over 7 bases. The germline V gene encodes CDR1 MNHEY and CDR2 SVGAGI. J gave up 9 bases and V 7 bases, and 12 bases lay outside the gene matches. The CDR3 covers 14 residues. The CDR3 spells CASMSWDSPGPQHF. CDR3 sequence (DNA): TGTGCCAGCATGTCGTGGGACAGCCCGGGGCCCCAGCATTTT.

The J gene is TRBJ2-7, the V gene TRBV15, with TRBD2 matching 10 bases. Germline V lookup: CDR1 LNHNV, CDR2 YYDKDF (reference sequence). CDR3 length: 15 residues. V lost 5 bases, J lost 6 bases, and 10 bases stayed unmatched. This CDR3 reads CATSFDLAGGSEQYV. In DNA form, the CDR3 reads TGTGCCACCAGCTTCGACTTAGCGGGAGGATCCGAGCAGTACGTC.

The table lists this clone with a few counts. The V gene is TRBV29-1, the J gene TRBJ2-1; D may be TRBD1 (6 bases). Germline CDR1 reads SQVTM; CDR2 reads ANQGSEA. The CDR3 has 14 residues. Trimming removed 7 bases from V and 7 bases from J, with 20 bases in between. As DNA, the CDR3 is TGCAGCGCCATACCAGGGGCCATTTCTAATGAGCAGTTCTTC. Protein: CSAIPGAISNEQFF.

A note on this clone: Other nucleotide sequences from this sample produce the same CDR3. The rearrangement uses TRBV9 and TRBJ2-3, with 7 nucleotides matching TRBD2. In germline, CDR1 is SGDLS, CDR2 YYNGEE. CDR3 length: 15 residues. J gave up 3 bases and V 0 bases, and 4 bases lay outside the gene matches. Written as DNA, the CDR3 is TGTGCCAGCAGCGTAGGGACTAGATGGACAGATACGCAGTATTTT. Its protein product is CASSVGTRWTDTQYF.